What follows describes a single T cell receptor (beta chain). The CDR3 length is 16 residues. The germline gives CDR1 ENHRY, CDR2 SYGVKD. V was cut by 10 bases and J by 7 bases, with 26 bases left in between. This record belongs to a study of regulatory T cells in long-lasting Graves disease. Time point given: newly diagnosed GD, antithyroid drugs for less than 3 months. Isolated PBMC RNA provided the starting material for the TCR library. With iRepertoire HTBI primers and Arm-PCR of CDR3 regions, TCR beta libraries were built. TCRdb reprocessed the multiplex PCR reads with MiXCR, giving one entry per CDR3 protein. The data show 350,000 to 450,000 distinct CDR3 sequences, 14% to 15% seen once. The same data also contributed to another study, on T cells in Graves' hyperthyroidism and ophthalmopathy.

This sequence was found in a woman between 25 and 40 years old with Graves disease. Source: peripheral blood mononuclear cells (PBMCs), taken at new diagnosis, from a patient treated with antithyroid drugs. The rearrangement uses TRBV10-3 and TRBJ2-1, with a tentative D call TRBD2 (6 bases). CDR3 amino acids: CATLTSTSPFFNEQFF. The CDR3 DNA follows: TGTGCCACCCTAACCTCAACTAGCCCTTTCTTTAATGAGCAGTTCTTC.